These T cell receptor beta chains were read from a single sample in a study of CD8+ T cells in alopecia areata. The assay was immunoSEQ multiplex PCR, and TCRdb's table has in-frame clones only and misses some. The sample gives about 15,000 clones, 50% to 65% of which show up once; 12% is in the top ten. Sample: skin. The receptors were gathered from a human donor with alopecia areata. CDR3s include the opening cysteine and the closing phenylalanine or tryptophan. The D gene is left open where the match is weak. Not every row has a clone size; where given, it reads once, few, many or a size class.

size: -; J: TRBJ1-5; V: TRBV27; D: TRBD1; length: 16; CDR3: CASRYTGTGNNQPQHF; DNA: TGTGCCAGCAGATACACCGGGACAGGAAACAATCAGCCCCAGCATTTT
size: few; J: TRBJ2-5; V: TRBV5-4; D: -; length: 14; CDR3: CASSSSAVGETQYF; DNA: TGTGCCAGCAGCAGCTCTGCCGTAGGGGAGACCCAGTACTTC
size: -; J: TRBJ1-4; V: TRBV28; D: TRBD1; length: 14; CDR3: CASGQGVTNEKLFF; DNA: TGTGCCAGCGGACAGGGAGTAACTAATGAAAAACTGTTTTTT
size: few; J: TRBJ1-1; V: TRBV6-5; D: TRBD1; length: 15; CDR3: CASSYSRGPNTEAFF; DNA: TGTGCCAGCAGTTATTCCAGGGGGCCGAACACTGAAGCTTTCTTT
size: -; J: TRBJ2-3; V: TRBV25-1; D: -; length: 11; CDR3: CASSAADTQYF; DNA: TGTGCCAGCAGTGCGGCAGATACGCAGTATTTT
size: once; J: TRBJ1-1; V: TRBV28; D: TRBD1; length: 18; CDR3: CASSSIGSWDRSVSEAFF; DNA: TGTGCCAGCAGTTCAATAGGTTCCTGGGACAGATCTGTCTCTGAAGCTTTCTTT
size: -; J: TRBJ1-1; V: TRBV29-1; D: -; length: 10; CDR3: CSGMNTEAFF; DNA: TGCAGCGGCATGAACACTGAAGCTTTCTTT
size: few; J: TRBJ1-2; V: TRBV5-6; D: -; length: 14; CDR3: CASSFGQVNYGYTF; DNA: TGTGCCAGCAGTTTTGGGCAGGTGAACTATGGCTACACCTTC
size: once; J: TRBJ2-3; V: TRBV6-6; D: -; length: 14; CDR3: CASSHKRSTDTQYF; DNA: TGTGCCAGCAGTCACAAACGTAGCACAGATACGCAGTATTTT
size: -; J: TRBJ2-1; V: TRBV7-8; D: -; length: 15; CDR3: CASSSRGHHYNEQFF; DNA: TGTGCCAGCAGCTCCAGGGGTCATCATTACAATGAGCAGTTCTTC
size: -; J: TRBJ1-5; V: TRBV5-1; D: -; length: 15; CDR3: CASSPDGGRNQPQHF; DNA: TGCGCCAGCAGCCCCGATGGGGGTAGGAATCAGCCCCAGCATTTT
size: -; J: TRBJ2-1; V: TRBV7-3; D: -; length: 11; CDR3: CASSRDNEQFF; DNA: TGCGCCAGCAGCCGAGACAATGAGCAGTTCTTC
size: -; J: TRBJ1-1; V: TRBV6-5; D: -; length: 15; CDR3: CASSYALGDATEAFF; DNA: TGTGCCAGCAGTTACGCTTTGGGGGATGCGACTGAAGCTTTCTTT